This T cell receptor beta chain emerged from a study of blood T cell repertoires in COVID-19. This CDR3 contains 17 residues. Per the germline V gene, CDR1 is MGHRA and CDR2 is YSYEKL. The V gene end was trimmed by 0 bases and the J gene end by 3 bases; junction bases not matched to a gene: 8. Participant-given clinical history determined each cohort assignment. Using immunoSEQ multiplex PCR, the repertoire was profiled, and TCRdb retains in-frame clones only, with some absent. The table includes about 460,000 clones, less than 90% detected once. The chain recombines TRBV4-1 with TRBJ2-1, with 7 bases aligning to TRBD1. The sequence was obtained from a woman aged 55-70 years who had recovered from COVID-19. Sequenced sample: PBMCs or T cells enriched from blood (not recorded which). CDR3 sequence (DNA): TGCGCCAGCAGCCAAGATCCGACCGGGACAGACTACAATGAGCAGTTCTTC. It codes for CASSQDPTGTDYNEQFF.